The 20 T cell receptor beta chains presented below share a single source sample, sequenced in a study of CXCR3-negative and CXCR3-positive naive CD8 T cells. All TRB cDNA libraries came from 5' RACE performed with UMI labels. TCRdb reprocessed the 5' RACE reads; each CDR3 protein has one entry and no DNA is given. This table lists around 81,000 distinct CDR3 sequences. The sequenced material came from naive CXCR3- CD8+ T cells from blood. Subset denoted: CD45RO-CCR7+CD27+CD95- naive CD8+ T cells lacking CXCR3 (TNR3-). The receptors stem from a human donor in good health. Some clones in this sample may be carry-over from other donors' samples.

The chain recombines TRBV10-2 with TRBJ2-5; TCRdb returns TRBD1, unconfirmable since there is no DNA. CDR1 WSHSY and CDR2 SAAADI come from the germline V gene. The length of the CDR3 is 14 residues. This CDR3 reads CASSHRDSLETQYF.

The chain employs TRBV7-9 and TRBJ2-1; without DNA, the TCRdb call of TRBD1 cannot be checked. CDR1 and CDR2 (germline): SEHNR, FQNEAQ (reference sequence). CDR3 length: 18 residues. CDR3 residues: CASSSTRPGGRNTNEQFF.

This chain connects TRBV28 to TRBJ2-2; TCRdb's assignment of TRBD1 cannot be checked, as there is no DNA. Germline V CDR1 and CDR2: MDHEN, SYDVKM. The length of the CDR3 is 16 residues. CDR3 sequence: CASSSVVQGYTGELFF. Combining the CDR3 with reference TRBV28 and TRBJ2-2 gives the whole variable domain DVKVTQSSRYLVKRTGEKVFLECVQDMDHENMFWYRQDPGLGLRLIYFSYDVKMKEKGDIPEGYSVSREKKERFSLILESASTNQTSMYLCASSSVVQGYTGELFFGEGSRLTVL.

The V and J genes are TRBV14 and TRBJ1-2; TCRdb lists TRBD1, though no DNA is available to test this call. The CDR3 totals 14 residues. Germline loops: CDR1 SGHDN, CDR2 FVKESK. Here the CDR3 reads CASSLDGGGYGYTF.

The rearrangement links TRBV7-9 to TRBJ1-1. This CDR3 spans 14 amino acids. CDR1 and CDR2 from the germline V gene are SEHNR and FQNEAQ (reference sequence). The CDR3: CASSLGALREGAFF. Looking up the rest from reference TRBV7-9 and TRBJ1-1 gives the full variable domain: DTGVSQNPRHKITKRGQNVTFRCDPISEHNRLYWYRQTLGQGPEFLTYFQNEAQLEKSRLLSDRFSAERPKGSFSTLEIQRTEQGDSAMYLCASSLGALREGAFFGQGTRLTVV.

The chain combines TRBV6-2 or TRBV6-3 with TRBJ2-1; TCRdb's assignment of TRBD1 cannot be checked, as there is no DNA. The germline CDR1 and CDR2 sequences are MNHEY and SVGEGT. The CDR3 is 12 residues long. The CDR3 is CASIGGGYEQFF.

This chain links TRBV7-9 with TRBJ2-1; there is no DNA to check the TCRdb D call of TRBD2. This CDR3 comprises 15 residues. Germline V lookup: CDR1 SEHNR, CDR2 FQNEAQ (reference sequence). Here the CDR3 reads CASSRQSGGYNEQFF.

This sequence joins TRBV29-1 and TRBJ2-1. This CDR3 comprises 13 residues. CDR1 is SQVTM and CDR2 is ANQGSEA in the germline V gene. The CDR3 spells CSVEESTYNEQFF.

V usage is TRBV2 and J usage is TRBJ2-7. CDR1 SNHLY and CDR2 FYNNEI come from the germline V gene. The CDR3 length is 12 residues. CDR3: CASIKITYEQYF.

This chain links TRBV28 with TRBJ2-1; as DNA is missing, the TRBD2 call by TCRdb cannot be tested. CDR1 is MDHEN and CDR2 is SYDVKM in the germline V gene. The CDR3 spans 17 residues. CDR3 sequence: CASSSWGSGGLYNEQFF.

The chain recombines TRBV7-9 with TRBJ1-6; TCRdb's assignment of TRBD1 cannot be checked, as there is no DNA. CDR3 length: 14 amino acids. CDR1 and CDR2 from the germline V gene are SEHNR and FQNEAQ (reference sequence). This CDR3 is CASSSRDSDSPPHF.

The V and J genes are TRBV9 and TRBJ2-7; TCRdb gives TRBD1 as the D gene, but with no DNA this cannot be confirmed. The CDR3 runs 17 residues. CDR1 is SGDLS, CDR2 YYNGEE, per germline. The CDR3 loop is CASSSATGTGRSYEQYF.

The chain is built from TRBV14 and TRBJ2-2; the D call of TRBD1 rests on TCRdb alone, since no DNA is present to check it. This CDR3 has 16 residues. Germline CDR1 reads SGHDN; CDR2 reads FVKESK. This CDR3 reads CASSQDWGQAAGELFF.

The chain joins TRBV12-3 or TRBV12-4 to TRBJ2-7; as DNA is missing, the TRBD1 call by TCRdb cannot be tested. The CDR3 totals 15 residues. The CDR3 here is CASSFGSTGGYEQYF.

V is TRBV29-1 and J is TRBJ2-7; TCRdb's D gene call, TRBD1, goes unchecked for lack of DNA. Germline V CDR1 and CDR2: SQVTM, ANQGSEA. This CDR3 is built from 16 residues. CDR3 sequence: CSVEVRPPGTDYEQYF.

The chain uses TRBV20-1 and TRBJ1-2; TCRdb lists TRBD1, though no DNA is available to test this call. This CDR3 is built from 13 residues. CDR1 is DFQATT, CDR2 SNEGSKA, per germline (reference sequence). This CDR3 reads CSAADRDNPGYTF.

This sequence joins TRBV15 and TRBJ2-7. Per germline, CDR1 LNHNV and CDR2 YYDKDF (reference sequence). The CDR3 is 13 amino acids. CDR3 residues: CATSRDGRDEQYF. Full variable domain (remainder filled in from reference TRBV15 and TRBJ2-7): DAMVIQNPRYQVTQFGKPVTLSCSQTLNHNVMYWYQQKSSQAPKLLFHYYDKDFNNEADTPDNFQSRRPNTSFCFLDIRSPGLGDTAMYLCATSRDGRDEQYFGPGTRLTVT.

The CDR3 region is CASSIGGRSSYNEQFF. The J gene is TRBJ2-1, the V gene TRBV19; TCRdb names TRBD2, which stays unverified in the absence of DNA. This CDR3 has 16 residues. Germline CDR1 is LNHDA and CDR2 is SQIVND (reference sequence).

The chain couples TRBV15 to TRBJ2-2; TCRdb names TRBD1, which stays unverified in the absence of DNA. CDR3 size: 17 residues. Germline CDR1 is LNHNV and CDR2 is YYDKDF (reference sequence). The CDR3 reads CATSREGGAPNTGELFF.

The chain is built from TRBV6-2 or TRBV6-3 and TRBJ2-1. The CDR3 consists of 14 residues. The germline V gene has CDR1 MNHEY and CDR2 SVGEGT. Here the CDR3 reads CASSWRDSYNEQFF.